These 6 T cell receptor beta chains came from one sample sequenced in a study of cytomegalovirus exposure and HLA in healthy donors. The assay was immunoSEQ multiplex PCR, and TCRdb's table has in-frame clones only and misses some. The data contain 300,000 to 450,000 clones, around 86% of them singletons. The specimen was PBMCs. The receptor set was obtained from a woman under 30 in good health and CMV-seronegative.

The chain combines TRBV13 with TRBJ1-1; possibly TRBD1 for D (6 bases). Per the germline V gene, CDR1 is PRHDT and CDR2 is FYEKMQ (reference sequence). The CDR3 has 14 residues. Deletions cut 4 bases from V and 1 base from J, with 10 bases between. The chain's CDR3 is CASSSGTPNTEAFF. CDR3 DNA sequence: TGTGCCAGCAGCTCTGGGACACCGAACACTGAAGCTTTCTTT.

This clone was seen a handful of times. The chain links TRBV30 to TRBJ2-1, with D unclear. The CDR3 loop spans 11 amino acids. Between the trimmed V and J ends, which lost 1 base and 8 bases, there was a span of 6 bases. CDR1 is GTSNPN, CDR2 SVGIG, per germline (reference sequence). The CDR3 sequence is CAWSGGYEQFF. The CDR3 DNA sequence: TGTGCCTGGAGTGGCGGATATGAGCAGTTCTTC.

J is TRBJ1-2 and V is TRBV5-1, with TRBD1 as a possible D gene (6 bases). The V and J ends lost 7 bases and 8 bases respectively, with 12 bases between them. This CDR3 is built from 11 residues. The germline V gene encodes CDR1 SGHRS and CDR2 YFSETQ. CDR3 loop: CASGTGLGYTF. In DNA, the CDR3 is TGCGCCAGCGGAACAGGGCTAGGCTACACCTTC. Using reference TRBV5-1 and TRBJ1-2 for the parts outside the CDR3, the full variable domain is KAGVTQTPRYLIKTRGQQVTLSCSPISGHRSVSWYQQTPGQGLQFLFEYFSETQRNKGNFPGRFSGRQFSNSRSEMNVSTLELGDSALYLCASGTGLGYTFGSGTRLTVV.

This clone was counted once. The CDR3 sequence is CASSRSTFASEKLFF. The DNA of the CDR3 is TGTGCCAGCAGTAGATCGACATTCGCTTCCGAAAAACTGTTTTTT. The chain has TRBV6-5 and TRBJ1-4; the D is unclear. CDR1 and CDR2 from the germline V gene are MNHEY and SVGAGI. The ends were cut back, 5 bases at V and 8 bases at J, with 18 bases in the middle. CDR3 length equals 15 residues.

V gene TRBV28 combines with J gene TRBJ1-1; maybe TRBD1 (5 bases). Deletions cut 5 bases from V and 1 base from J, with 14 bases between. The length of the CDR3 is 15 residues. The V gene's germline CDR1 is MDHEN and CDR2 SYDVKM. CDR3 residues: CASSGLGGSNTEAFF. DNA for the CDR3: TGTGCCAGCAGTGGCCTGGGGGGGTCGAACACTGAAGCTTTCTTT.

This clone was seen a single time. The chain is built from TRBV12-5 and TRBJ2-5; maybe TRBD1 (6 bases). V shed 2 bases and J shed 2 bases, with 9 bases lying between them. Germline lookup yields CDR1 LGHNT and CDR2 FRNRAP. This CDR3 has 14 amino acids. The DNA of the CDR3 is TGTGCTAGTGGTTTGTCAGGGGTTCAAGAGACCCAGTACTTC. Translation: CASGLSGVQETQYF. Full variable domain (outside the CDR3, taken from reference TRBV12-5 and TRBJ2-5): DARVTQTPRHKVTEMGQEVTMRCQPILGHNTVFWYRQTMMQGLELLAYFRNRAPLDDSGMPKDRFSAEMPDATLATLKIQPSEPRDSAVYFCASGLSGVQETQYFGPGTRLLVL.